Below are 3 T cell receptor beta chains sequenced from a single sample in a study of shared clonotypes between healthy human individuals. Here immunoSEQ multiplex PCR was the method, and the copy in TCRdb shows in-frame clones only, minus some. The sample includes fewer than 550,000 clones, about three quarters of them seen just once. Sequencing input: PBMCs. These receptors were taken from a middle-aged woman in good health. Some clones in this sample may be carry-over from other donors' samples.

V usage is TRBV5-4 and J usage is TRBJ2-5; D perhaps matches TRBD2 (5 bases). V was pared by 3 bases and J by 1 base, with 13 bases between. This CDR3 is built from 15 residues. CDR1 is SGHNT and CDR2 is YYREEE in the germline V gene (reference sequence). The CDR3 here is CASSSTGDFQETQYF. The CDR3 bases are TGTGCCAGCAGCTCAACCGGGGATTTCCAAGAGACCCAGTACTTC. The full variable domain, with the rest looked up from reference TRBV5-4 and TRBJ2-5, is ETGVTQSPTHLIKTRGQQVTLRCSSQSGHNTVSWYQQALGQGPQFIFQYYREEENGRGNFPPRFSGLQFPNYSSELNVNALELDDSALYLCASSSTGDFQETQYFGPGTRLLVL.

Only a few counts were recorded for this clone. V and J are TRBV7-2 and TRBJ2-5; D remains unclear. Germline V gene data show CDR1 as SGHTA and CDR2 as FQGNSA. V shed 4 bases and J shed 1 base, with 7 bases lying between them. The CDR3 is made up of 13 amino acids. The CDR3 region is CASSSRTQETQYF. CDR3 DNA: TGTGCCAGCAGCTCAAGAACCCAAGAGACCCAGTACTTC.

This clone has only a few counts. The rearrangement uses TRBV2 and TRBJ1-2; 9 bases map to TRBD1. The CDR3 is 14 amino acids. From germline, CDR1 is SNHLY and CDR2 FYNNEI. After removal of 7 bases from V and 6 bases from J, the junction contained 9 bases not matched to a gene. Here the CDR3 reads CASKEGGQGHGYTF. CDR3 nucleotides: TGTGCCAGCAAGGAGGGGGGACAGGGACATGGCTACACCTTC.